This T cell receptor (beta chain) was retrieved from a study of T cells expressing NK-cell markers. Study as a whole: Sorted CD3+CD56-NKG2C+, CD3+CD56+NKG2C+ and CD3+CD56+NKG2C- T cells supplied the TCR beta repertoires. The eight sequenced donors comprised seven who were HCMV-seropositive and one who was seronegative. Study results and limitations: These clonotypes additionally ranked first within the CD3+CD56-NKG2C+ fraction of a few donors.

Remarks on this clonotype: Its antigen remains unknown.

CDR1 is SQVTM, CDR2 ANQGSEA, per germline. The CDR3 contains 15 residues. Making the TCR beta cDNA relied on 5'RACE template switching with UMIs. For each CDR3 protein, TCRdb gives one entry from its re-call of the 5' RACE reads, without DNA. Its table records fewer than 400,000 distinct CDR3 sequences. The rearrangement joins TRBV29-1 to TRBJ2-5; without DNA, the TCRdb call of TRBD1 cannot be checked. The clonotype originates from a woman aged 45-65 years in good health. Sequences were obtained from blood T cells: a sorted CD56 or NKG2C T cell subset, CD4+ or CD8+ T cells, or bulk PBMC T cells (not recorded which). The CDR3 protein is CSVERGEFARETQYF.